The text below deals with one T cell receptor (beta chain). Each CDR3 protein is one row after TCRdb ran MiXCR on the 5' RACE reads. The profile shows 250,000 to 350,000 distinct CDR3 sequences, 20% to 25% of them singletons. The source of the sample is a study of CD8 T cells in ankylosing spondylitis. The CDR3 is made up of 13 amino acids. Germline lookup yields CDR1 SQVTM and CDR2 ANQGSEA. V lost 6 bases and J 3 bases, leaving 15 bases between the germline ends. This receptor was identified in a female donor with ankylosing spondylitis or in good health (not recorded which). Sequencing was done on a sample of blood, either unsorted or a sorted T cell fraction (not recorded which). The gene calls are TRBV29-1 and TRBJ2-7; TRBD2 might be the D (7 bases). The DNA for the CDR3 is TGCAGCGTAGCTCGGGGGGCCCTCTACGAGCAGTACTTC. Protein sequence: CSVARGALYEQYF.